Below are 12 T cell receptor beta chains sequenced from a single sample in a study of T cell repertoires in cytomegalovirus infection. From the reads, TCRdb called clonotypes with MiXCR, one entry per CDR3 protein. The sample has about 740,000 distinct CDR3 sequences; approximately 34% are singletons. Sequenced: PBMCs. Every receptor here comes from a human donor in good health (CMV status not recorded). Some clones in this sample may be carry-over from other donors' samples.

A word on this clonotype: This may arise from a read error, as a much more abundant clone is one base away. The V gene is TRBV7-2, the J gene TRBJ1-2; 10 bases align to TRBD1. This CDR3 spans 16 amino acids. Per germline, CDR1 SGHTA and CDR2 FQGNSA. CDR3: CASSLNPGQGNYGYPF. The CDR3 bases are TGTGCCAGCAGCTTAAACCCGGGACAGGGGAACTATGGCTACCCCTTC.

As concerns this clonotype: A read error may account for a junction end that differs from germline. The chain has TRBV13 and TRBJ2-7, with 9 bases lining up with TRBD1. This CDR3 is 16 amino acids long. Germline loops: CDR1 PRHDT, CDR2 FYEKMQ (reference sequence). CDR3 nucleotide sequence: TGCGCCAGCAGCTTTCCCGACAGGGGGGTCGTCTACGAGCAGTACTTC. The encoded protein is CASSFPDRGVVYEQYF.

This sequence joins TRBV24-1 and TRBJ2-3; D ambiguous. Germline V gene sequence: CDR1 KGHDR, CDR2 SFDVKD. The CDR3 is made up of 16 amino acids. With 7 bases removed from V and 2 bases from J, the gap between germline ends came to 18 bases. The DNA for the CDR3 is TGTGCCACCAGACCGGGCACCGGGTCCCCCACAGATACGCAGTATTTT. Its translation: CATRPGTGSPTDTQYF.

This clonotype occurred a few times. The chain has TRBV7-9 and TRBJ1-1; no definite D call. Germline assignment: CDR1 SEHNR and CDR2 FQNEAQ (reference sequence). This CDR3 spans 13 amino acids. V was cut by 1 base and J by 4 bases, with 7 bases left in between. CDR3 loop: CASSLGLTTEAFF. The CDR3 DNA reads TGTGCCAGCAGCTTAGGGCTTACCACTGAAGCTTTCTTT.

This clonotype was counted ten times or more. J is TRBJ2-4 and V is TRBV7-2; 7 bases agree with TRBD1. Trimming removed 4 bases from V and 12 bases from J; junction bases left unmatched: 9. The CDR3 extends over 13 amino acids. CDR1 is SGHTA, CDR2 FQGNSA, per germline. The CDR3 sequence is CASSSPGQKNQYF. Here the CDR3 DNA reads TGTGCCAGCAGCTCGCCGGGACAGAAAAATCAGTACTTC.

With regard to this clonotype: A read error is possible here, since a much larger clone lies one base away. The chain uses TRBV12-3 or TRBV12-4 and TRBJ1-2; D call uncertain. The CDR3 contains 12 residues. Trimming shortened V by 6 bases and J by 5 bases, and 10 bases separated the two germline ends. In DNA, the CDR3 is TGTGCCAGCAGCCCGGAAAGATATGGCTACACCTTC. It encodes CASSPERYGYTF.

The J gene is TRBJ1-2, the V gene TRBV7-2; D call uncertain. Trimming removed 5 bases from V and 0 bases from J, with 10 bases in between. The germline V gene has CDR1 SGHTA and CDR2 FQGNSA. The CDR3 sequence is 14 residues long. The CDR3 here is CASSKDPANYGYTF. The CDR3 DNA reads TGTGCCAGCAGCAAGGACCCAGCTAACTATGGCTACACCTTC.

This clonotype was seen only a few times. The V gene is TRBV25-1, the J gene TRBJ1-1; D is possibly TRBD1 (5 bases). This CDR3 region has 13 residues. CDR1 and CDR2 (germline): MGHDK, SYGVNS. Trimming took 1 base from V and 8 from J, leaving 11 bases between them. In nucleotides, the CDR3 is TGTGCCAGCAGTGAATGGGAGGGGCTAGAAGCTTTCTTT. Amino acid sequence: CASSEWEGLEAFF.

This clonotype was counted at least ten times. The V call is TRBV7-2, the J call TRBJ2-7; maybe TRBD1 (6 bases). The CDR3 totals 16 residues. Germline-derived CDR1 and CDR2 are SGHTA and FQGNSA. The ends were cut back, 2 bases at V and 3 bases at J, with 17 bases in the middle. CDR3 sequence (DNA): TGTGCCAGCAGCTTATATGGGGTCGCAGGGGTCTACGAGCAGTACTTC. This gives the protein CASSLYGVAGVYEQYF.

The J gene is TRBJ2-7, the V gene TRBV20-1, with 7 bases lining up with TRBD1. With V trimmed by 0 bases and J by 5 bases, 7 bases remained unmatched. The germline gives CDR1 DFQATT, CDR2 SNEGSKA (reference sequence). The CDR3 extends over 14 amino acids. The CDR3 sequence: CSARDFGRGNEQYF. As DNA, the CDR3 is TGCAGTGCTAGAGATTTTGGCAGGGGGAACGAGCAGTACTTC.

V is TRBV19 and J is TRBJ2-1; a weak D match, TRBD2 (5 bases). V was trimmed by 4 bases and J by 7 bases, leaving 11 bases between them. Germline CDR1 reads LNHDA; CDR2 reads SQIVND (reference sequence). CDR3 length equals 13 residues. CDR3 in amino acids: CASSNGIVNEQFF. CDR3 in DNA: TGTGCCAGTAGTAACGGGATTGTAAATGAGCAGTTCTTC.

Of note for this clonotype: Given the absence of the conserved phenylalanine or tryptophan at the CDR3 end, a read error is likely. The DNA is left out, because the CDR3 cannot be placed on it with certainty; the CDR3 is given as TCRdb lists it. The chain combines TRBV11-2 with TRBJ2-7; no check of the table's D call, TRBD2, against the DNA was made. Looked up from germline, CDR1 is SGHAT and CDR2 is FQNNGV. The CDR3 comprises 12 residues, both ends counted. CDR3 protein: CASSHEFREPYL.